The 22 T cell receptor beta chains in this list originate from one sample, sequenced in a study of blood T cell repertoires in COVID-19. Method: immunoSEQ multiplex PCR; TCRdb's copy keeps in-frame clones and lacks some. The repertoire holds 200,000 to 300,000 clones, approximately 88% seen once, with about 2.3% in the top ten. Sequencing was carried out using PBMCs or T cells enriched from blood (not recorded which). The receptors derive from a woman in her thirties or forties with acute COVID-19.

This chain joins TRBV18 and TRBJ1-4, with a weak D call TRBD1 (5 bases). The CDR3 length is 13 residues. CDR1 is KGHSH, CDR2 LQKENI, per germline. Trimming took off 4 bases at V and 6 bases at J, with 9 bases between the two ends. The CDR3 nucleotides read TGTGCCAGCTCACACGGGACTTATGAAAAACTGTTTTTT. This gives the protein CASSHGTYEKLFF.

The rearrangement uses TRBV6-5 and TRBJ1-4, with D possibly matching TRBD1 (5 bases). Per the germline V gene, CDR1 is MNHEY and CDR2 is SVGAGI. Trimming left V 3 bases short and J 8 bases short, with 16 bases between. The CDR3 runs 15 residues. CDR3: CASSYEYGAAEKLFF. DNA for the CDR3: TGTGCCAGCAGTTATGAGTATGGGGCCGCGGAAAAACTGTTTTTT.

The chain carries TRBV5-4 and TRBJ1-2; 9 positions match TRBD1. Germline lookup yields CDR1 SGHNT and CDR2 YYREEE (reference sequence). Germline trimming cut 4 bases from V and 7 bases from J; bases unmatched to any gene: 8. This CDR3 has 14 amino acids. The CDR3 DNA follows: TGTGCCAGCAGCCCGGGAGGGACAGGGAGTGGCTACACCTTC. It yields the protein CASSPGGTGSGYTF.

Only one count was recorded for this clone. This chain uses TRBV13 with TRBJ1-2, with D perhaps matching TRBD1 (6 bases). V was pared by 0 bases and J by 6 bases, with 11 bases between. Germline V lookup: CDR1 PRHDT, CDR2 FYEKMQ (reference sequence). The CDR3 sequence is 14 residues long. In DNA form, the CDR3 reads TGTGCCAGCAGCTTAGGGGGAGGGGGACATGGCTACACCTTC. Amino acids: CASSLGGGGHGYTF.

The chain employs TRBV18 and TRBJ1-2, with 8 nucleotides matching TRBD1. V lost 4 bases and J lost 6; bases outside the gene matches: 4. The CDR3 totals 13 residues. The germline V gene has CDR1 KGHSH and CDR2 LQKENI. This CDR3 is CASSQDRVDGYTF. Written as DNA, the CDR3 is TGTGCCAGCTCACAGGACAGGGTGGATGGCTACACCTTC.

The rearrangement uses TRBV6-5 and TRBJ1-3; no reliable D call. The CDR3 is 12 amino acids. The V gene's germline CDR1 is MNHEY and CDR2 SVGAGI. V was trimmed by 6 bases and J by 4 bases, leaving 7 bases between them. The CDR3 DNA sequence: TGTGCCAGCAGGAACACAGGAAACACCATATATTTT. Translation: CASRNTGNTIYF.

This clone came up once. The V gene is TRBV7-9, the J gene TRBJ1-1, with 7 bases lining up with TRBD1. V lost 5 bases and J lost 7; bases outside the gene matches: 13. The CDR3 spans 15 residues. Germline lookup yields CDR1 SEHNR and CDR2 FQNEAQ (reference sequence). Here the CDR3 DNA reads TGTGCCAGCAGCGTACAATCAGGGGGTCGCCTTGAAGCTTTCTTT. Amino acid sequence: CASSVQSGGRLEAFF.

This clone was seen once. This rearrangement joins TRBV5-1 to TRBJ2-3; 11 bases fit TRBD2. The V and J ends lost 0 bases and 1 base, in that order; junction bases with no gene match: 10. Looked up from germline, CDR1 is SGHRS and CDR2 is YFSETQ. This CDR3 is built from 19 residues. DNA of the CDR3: TGCGCCAGCAGCTTGGGACTAGCGGGGATTCGAACGGGCACAGATACGCAGTATTTT. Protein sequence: CASSLGLAGIRTGTDTQYF. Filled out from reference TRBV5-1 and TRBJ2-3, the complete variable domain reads KAGVTQTPRYLIKTRGQQVTLSCSPISGHRSVSWYQQTPGQGLQFLFEYFSETQRNKGNFPGRFSGRQFSNSRSEMNVSTLELGDSALYLCASSLGLAGIRTGTDTQYFGPGTRLTVL.

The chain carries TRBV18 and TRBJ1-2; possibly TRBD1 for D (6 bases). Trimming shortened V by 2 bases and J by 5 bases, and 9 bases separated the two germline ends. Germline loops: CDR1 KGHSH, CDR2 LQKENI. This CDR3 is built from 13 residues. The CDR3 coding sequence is TGTGCCAGCTCACCAGAAGGGGGATATGGCTACACCTTC. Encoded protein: CASSPEGGYGYTF.

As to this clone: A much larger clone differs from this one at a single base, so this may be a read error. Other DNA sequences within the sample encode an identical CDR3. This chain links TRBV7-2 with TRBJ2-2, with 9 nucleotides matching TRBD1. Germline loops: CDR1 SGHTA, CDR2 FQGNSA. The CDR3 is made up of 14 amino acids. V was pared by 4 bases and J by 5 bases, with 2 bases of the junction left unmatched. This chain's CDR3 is CASSWGQGTGELFF. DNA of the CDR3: TGTGCCAGCAGCTGGGGACAGGGAACCGGGGAGCTGTTTTTT.

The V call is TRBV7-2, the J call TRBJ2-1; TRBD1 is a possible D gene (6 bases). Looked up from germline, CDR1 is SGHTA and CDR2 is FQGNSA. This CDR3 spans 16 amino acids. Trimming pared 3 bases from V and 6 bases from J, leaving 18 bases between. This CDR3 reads CASSFAVGAGSNEQFF. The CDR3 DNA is TGTGCCAGCAGCTTCGCGGTGGGGGCCGGTTCCAATGAGCAGTTCTTC. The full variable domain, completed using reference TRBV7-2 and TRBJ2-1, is GAGVSQSPSNKVTEKGKDVELRCDPISGHTALYWYRQSLGQGLEFLIYFQGNSAPDKSGLPSDRFSAERTGGSVSTLTIQRTQQEDSAVYLCASSFAVGAGSNEQFFGPGTRLTVL.

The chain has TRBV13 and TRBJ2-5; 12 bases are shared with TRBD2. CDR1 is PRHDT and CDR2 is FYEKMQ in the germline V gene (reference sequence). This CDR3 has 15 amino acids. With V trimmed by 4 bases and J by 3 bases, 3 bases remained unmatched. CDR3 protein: CASSSRLAGEETQYF. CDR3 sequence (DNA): TGTGCCAGCAGCTCTCGACTAGCGGGGGAAGAGACCCAGTACTTC.

CDR3 DNA: TGTGCCAGCAGTTTAAGCGAACCAGATACGCAGTATTTT. Protein product: CASSLSEPDTQYF. V is TRBV28 and J is TRBJ2-3, with D unresolved. V was shortened by 2 bases and J by 4 bases, with 7 bases between the two germline ends. Germline V gene sequence: CDR1 MDHEN, CDR2 SYDVKM. The CDR3 sequence is 13 residues long.

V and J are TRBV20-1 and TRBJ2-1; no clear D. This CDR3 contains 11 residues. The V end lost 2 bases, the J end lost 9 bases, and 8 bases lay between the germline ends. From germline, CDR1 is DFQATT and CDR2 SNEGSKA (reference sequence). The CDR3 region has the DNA TGCAGTGCTAGACCGCAGTCTGAGCAGTTCTTC. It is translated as CSARPQSEQFF.

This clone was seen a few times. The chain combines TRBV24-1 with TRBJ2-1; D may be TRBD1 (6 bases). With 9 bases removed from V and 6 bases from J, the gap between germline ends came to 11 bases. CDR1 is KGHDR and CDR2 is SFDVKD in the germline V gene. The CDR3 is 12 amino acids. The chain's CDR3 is CATGRDINEQFF. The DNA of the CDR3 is TGTGCCACCGGCCGGGACATCAATGAGCAGTTCTTC.

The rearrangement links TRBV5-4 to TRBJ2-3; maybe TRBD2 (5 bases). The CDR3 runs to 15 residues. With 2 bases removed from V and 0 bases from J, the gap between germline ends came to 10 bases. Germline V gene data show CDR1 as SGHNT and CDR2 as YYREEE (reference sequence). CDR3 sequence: CASSLRGPSTDTQYF. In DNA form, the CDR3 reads TGTGCCAGCAGCTTACGCGGGCCTAGCACAGATACGCAGTATTTT.

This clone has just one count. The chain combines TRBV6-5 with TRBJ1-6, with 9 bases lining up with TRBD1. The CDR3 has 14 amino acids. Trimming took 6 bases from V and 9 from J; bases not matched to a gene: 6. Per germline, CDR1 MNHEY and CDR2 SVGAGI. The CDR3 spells CASRKGQGSSPLHF. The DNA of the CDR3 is TGTGCCAGCAGAAAAGGACAGGGGAGTTCACCCCTCCACTTT.

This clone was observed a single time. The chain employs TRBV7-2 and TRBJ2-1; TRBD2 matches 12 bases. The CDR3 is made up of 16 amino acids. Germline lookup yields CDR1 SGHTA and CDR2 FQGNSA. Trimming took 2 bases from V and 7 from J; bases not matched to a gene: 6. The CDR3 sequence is CASSLYLAGGKNEQFF. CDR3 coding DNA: TGTGCCAGCAGCTTATATCTAGCGGGGGGGAAAAATGAGCAGTTCTTC. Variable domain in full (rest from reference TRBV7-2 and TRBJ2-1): GAGVSQSPSNKVTEKGKDVELRCDPISGHTALYWYRQSLGQGLEFLIYFQGNSAPDKSGLPSDRFSAERTGGSVSTLTIQRTQQEDSAVYLCASSLYLAGGKNEQFFGPGTRLTVL.

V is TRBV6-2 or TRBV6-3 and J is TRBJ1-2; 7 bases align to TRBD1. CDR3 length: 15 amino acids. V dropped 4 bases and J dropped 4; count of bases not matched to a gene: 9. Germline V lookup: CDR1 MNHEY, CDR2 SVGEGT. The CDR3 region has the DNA TGTGCCAGCAGTTCCGACCAGACAGGGCCCTATGGCTACACCTTC. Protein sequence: CASSSDQTGPYGYTF.

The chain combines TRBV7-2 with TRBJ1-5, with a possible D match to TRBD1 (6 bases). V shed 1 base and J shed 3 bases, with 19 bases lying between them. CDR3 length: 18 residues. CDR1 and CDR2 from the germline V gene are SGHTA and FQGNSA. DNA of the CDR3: TGTGCCAGCAGCTTAGAGATAGGAGGGAGGGGGAACAATCAGCCCCAGCATTTT. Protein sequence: CASSLEIGGRGNNQPQHF.

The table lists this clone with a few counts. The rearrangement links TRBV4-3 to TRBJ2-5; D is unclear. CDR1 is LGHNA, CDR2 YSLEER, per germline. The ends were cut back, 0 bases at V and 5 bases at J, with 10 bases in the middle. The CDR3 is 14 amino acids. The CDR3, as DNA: TGCGCCAGCAGCCAAGAGGCTAGGCGGGAGACCCAGTACTTC. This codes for CASSQEARRETQYF.

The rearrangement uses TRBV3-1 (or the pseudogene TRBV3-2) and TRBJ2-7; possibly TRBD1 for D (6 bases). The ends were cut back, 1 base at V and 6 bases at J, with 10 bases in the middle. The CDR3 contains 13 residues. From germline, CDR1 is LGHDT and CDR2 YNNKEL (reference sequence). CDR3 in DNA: TGTGCCAGCAGCCAAGGAACAGGGCGCGAGCAGTACGTC. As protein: CASSQGTGREQYV.